This TCR beta chain was identified during a study of blood T cell repertoires in COVID-19. Study-wide background: Sites across the United States, Italy and Spain contributed samples from acute and convalescent COVID-19. The cDNA or gDNA used as material had been derived from T cells, B-cell-depleted T cells, or PBMCs.

V was cut by 4 bases and J by 1 base, with 7 bases left in between. The CDR3 is 13 amino acids. Germline V gene lookup returns CDR1 SGHTA and CDR2 FQGNSA. Original processing notes: Reference gene primer amplification gave estimated nucleated cell counts. Measured with immunoSEQ multiplex PCR; TCRdb has only the in-frame clones, and not every one. From that table come the V and J calls and clone size; the DNA was used to work out D and trimming. The sample gives some 250,000 clones, around 87% of which show up once; approximately 3% is in the top ten. This TCR came from a woman in her twenties or thirties who had recovered from COVID-19. The chain links TRBV7-2 to TRBJ1-1; D remains ambiguous. Material: peripheral blood. CDR3 sequence reads: CASSSSRNTEAFF. CDR3 nucleotide sequence: TGTGCCAGCAGCTCGTCGAGGAACACTGAAGCTTTCTTT.